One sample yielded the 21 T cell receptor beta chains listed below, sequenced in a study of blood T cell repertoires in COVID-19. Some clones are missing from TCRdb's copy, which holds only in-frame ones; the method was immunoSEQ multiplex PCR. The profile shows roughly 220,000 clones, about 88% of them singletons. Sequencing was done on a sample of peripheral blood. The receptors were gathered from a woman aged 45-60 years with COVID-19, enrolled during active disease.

The CDR3 DNA follows: TGTGCCAGCAGTAGACAGGCTAATCAGCCCCAGCATTTT. Translating it yields CASSRQANQPQHF. V and J are TRBV2 and TRBJ1-5; TRBD1 might be the D (6 bases). From germline, CDR1 is SNHLY and CDR2 FYNNEI. The CDR3 loop spans 13 amino acids. Deletions cut 5 bases from V and 4 bases from J, with 9 bases between. Full variable domain (rest looked up from reference TRBV2 and TRBJ1-5): EPEVTQTPSHQVTQMGQEVILRCVPISNHLYFYWYRQILGQKVEFLVSFYNNEISEKSEIFDDQFSVERPDGSNFTLKIRSTKLEDSAMYFCASSRQANQPQHFGDGTRLSIL.

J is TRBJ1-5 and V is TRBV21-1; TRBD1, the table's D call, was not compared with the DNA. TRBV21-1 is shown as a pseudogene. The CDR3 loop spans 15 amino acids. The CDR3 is CASSKEDRGTQPQHF. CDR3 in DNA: TGTGCCAGCAGCAAAGAGGACAGGGGAACTCAGCCCCAGCATTTT.

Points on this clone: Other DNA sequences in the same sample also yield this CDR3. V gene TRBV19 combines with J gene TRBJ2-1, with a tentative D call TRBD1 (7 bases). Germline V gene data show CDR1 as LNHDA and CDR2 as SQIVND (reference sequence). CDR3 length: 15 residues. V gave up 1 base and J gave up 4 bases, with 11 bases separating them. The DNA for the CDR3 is TGTGCCAGTAGTATAGGGCAGGGGGGTTACAATGAGCAGTTCTTC. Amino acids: CASSIGQGGYNEQFF.

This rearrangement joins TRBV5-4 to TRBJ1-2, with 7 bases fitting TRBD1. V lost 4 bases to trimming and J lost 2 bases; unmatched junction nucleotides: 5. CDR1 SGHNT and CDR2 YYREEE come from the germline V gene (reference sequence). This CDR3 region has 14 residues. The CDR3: CASSLGRGNYGYTF. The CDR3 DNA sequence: TGTGCCAGCAGCCTAGGCAGGGGGAACTATGGCTACACCTTC.

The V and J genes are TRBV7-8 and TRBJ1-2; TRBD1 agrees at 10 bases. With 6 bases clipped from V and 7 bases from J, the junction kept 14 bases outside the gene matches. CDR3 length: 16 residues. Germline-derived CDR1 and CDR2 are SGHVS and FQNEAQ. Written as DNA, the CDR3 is TGTGCCAGCAGTTCAGGAACCCGACAGGGGGCGCGTGGCTACACCTTC. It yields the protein CASSSGTRQGARGYTF.

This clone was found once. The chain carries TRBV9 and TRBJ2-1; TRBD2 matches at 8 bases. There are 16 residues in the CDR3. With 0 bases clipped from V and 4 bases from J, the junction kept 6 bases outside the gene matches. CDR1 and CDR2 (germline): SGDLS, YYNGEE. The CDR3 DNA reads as TGTGCCAGCAGCGTAGTCGAGCGGGGGCTATACAATGAGCAGTTCTTC. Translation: CASSVVERGLYNEQFF. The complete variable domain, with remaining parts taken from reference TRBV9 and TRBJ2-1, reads DSGVTQTPKHLITATGQRVTLRCSPRSGDLSVYWYQQSLDQGLQFLIQYYNGEERAKGNILERFSAQQFPDLHSELNLSSLELGDSALYFCASSVVERGLYNEQFFGPGTRLTVL.

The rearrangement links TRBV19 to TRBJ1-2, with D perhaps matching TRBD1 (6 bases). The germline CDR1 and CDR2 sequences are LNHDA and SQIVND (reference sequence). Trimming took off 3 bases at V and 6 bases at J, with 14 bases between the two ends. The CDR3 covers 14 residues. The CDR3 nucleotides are TGTGCCAGTAGTATTTGGGGGCAGAAGGATGGCTACACCTTC. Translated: CASSIWGQKDGYTF.

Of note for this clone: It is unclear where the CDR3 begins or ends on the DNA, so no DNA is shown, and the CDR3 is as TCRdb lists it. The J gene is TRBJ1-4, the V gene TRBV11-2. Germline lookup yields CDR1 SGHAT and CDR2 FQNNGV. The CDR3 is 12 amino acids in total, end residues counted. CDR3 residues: CASSEDSKNCFF.

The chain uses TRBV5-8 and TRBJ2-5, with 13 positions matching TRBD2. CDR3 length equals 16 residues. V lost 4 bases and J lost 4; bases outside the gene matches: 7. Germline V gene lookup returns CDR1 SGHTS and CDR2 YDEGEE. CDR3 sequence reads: CASSPGLAGARETQYF. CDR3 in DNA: TGTGCCAGCAGCCCCGGACTAGCGGGGGCCAGAGAGACCCAGTACTTC.

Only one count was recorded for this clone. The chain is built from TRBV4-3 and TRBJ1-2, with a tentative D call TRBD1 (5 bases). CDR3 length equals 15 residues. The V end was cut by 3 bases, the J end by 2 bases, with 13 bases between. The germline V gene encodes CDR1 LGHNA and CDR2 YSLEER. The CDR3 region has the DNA TGCGCCAGCAGCCAGGGGCCGACAGTAAACTATGGCTACACCTTC. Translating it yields CASSQGPTVNYGYTF.

This CDR3 reads CASSMPSGGGNTGELFF. The CDR3 bases are TGTGCCAGTAGTATGCCCAGCGGGGGGGGGAACACCGGGGAGCTGTTTTTT. The chain has TRBV19 and TRBJ2-2; 10 bases are a match to TRBD2. Trimming at V came to 3 bases and at J to 1 base, leaving 5 bases not matched to a gene. The CDR3 extends over 17 amino acids. Germline CDR1 reads LNHDA; CDR2 reads SQIVND (reference sequence).

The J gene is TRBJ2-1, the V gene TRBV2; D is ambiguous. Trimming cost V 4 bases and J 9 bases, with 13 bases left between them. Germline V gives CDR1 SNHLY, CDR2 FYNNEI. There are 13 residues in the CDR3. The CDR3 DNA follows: TGTGCCAGCAGTGTTCCGCGGATAGGTGAGCAGTTCTTC. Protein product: CASSVPRIGEQFF.

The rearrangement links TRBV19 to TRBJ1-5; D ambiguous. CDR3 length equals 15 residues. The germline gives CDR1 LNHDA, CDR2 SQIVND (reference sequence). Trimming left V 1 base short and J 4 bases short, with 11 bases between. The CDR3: CASSIGGQSNQPQHF. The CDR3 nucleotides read TGTGCCAGTAGTATAGGTGGTCAGTCGAATCAGCCCCAGCATTTT. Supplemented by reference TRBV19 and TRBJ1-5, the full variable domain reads DGGITQSPKYLFRKEGQNVTLSCEQNLNHDAMYWYRQDPGQGLRLIYYSQIVNDFQKGDIAEGYSVSREKKESFPLTVTSAQKNPTAFYLCASSIGGQSNQPQHFGDGTRLSIL.

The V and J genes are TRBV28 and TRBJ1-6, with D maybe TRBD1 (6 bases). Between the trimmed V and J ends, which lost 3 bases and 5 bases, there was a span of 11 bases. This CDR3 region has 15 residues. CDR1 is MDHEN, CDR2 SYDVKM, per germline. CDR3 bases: TGTGCCAGCAGTTTTGGTGGACAGCATAATTCACCCCTCCACTTT. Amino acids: CASSFGGQHNSPLHF.

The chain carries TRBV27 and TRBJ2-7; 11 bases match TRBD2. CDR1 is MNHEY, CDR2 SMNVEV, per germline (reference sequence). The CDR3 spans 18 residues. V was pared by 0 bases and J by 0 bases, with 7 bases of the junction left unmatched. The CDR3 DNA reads TGTGCCAGCAGTTTATCGCCTAGCGGGGGGACCAGCTCCTACGAGCAGTACTTC. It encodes CASSLSPSGGTSSYEQYF.

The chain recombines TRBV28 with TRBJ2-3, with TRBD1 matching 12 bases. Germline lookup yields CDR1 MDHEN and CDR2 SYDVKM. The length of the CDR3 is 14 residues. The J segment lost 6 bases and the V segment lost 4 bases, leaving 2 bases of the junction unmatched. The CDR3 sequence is CASSSGQGADTQYF. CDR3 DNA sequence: TGTGCCAGCAGTTCGGGACAGGGGGCCGATACGCAGTATTTT.

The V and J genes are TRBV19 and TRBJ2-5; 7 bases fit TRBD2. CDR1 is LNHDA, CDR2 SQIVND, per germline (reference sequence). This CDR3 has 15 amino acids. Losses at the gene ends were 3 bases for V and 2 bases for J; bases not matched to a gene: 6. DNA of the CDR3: TGTGCCAGTAGTATGGGGAGGGGTAGGCAAGAGACCCAGTACTTC. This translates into CASSMGRGRQETQYF.

The CDR3 reads CASSLFDRGSEKLFF. The CDR3 DNA follows: TGTGCCAGCAGCTTATTCGACAGGGGCTCCGAAAAACTGTTTTTT. The rearrangement joins TRBV7-2 to TRBJ1-4; 8 bases match TRBD1. Germline CDR1 is SGHTA and CDR2 is FQGNSA. With V trimmed by 2 bases and J by 8 bases, 7 bases remained unmatched. The CDR3 covers 15 residues. Variable domain in full (rest from reference TRBV7-2 and TRBJ1-4): GAGVSQSPSNKVTEKGKDVELRCDPISGHTALYWYRQSLGQGLEFLIYFQGNSAPDKSGLPSDRFSAERTGGSVSTLTIQRTQQEDSAVYLCASSLFDRGSEKLFFGSGTQLSVL.

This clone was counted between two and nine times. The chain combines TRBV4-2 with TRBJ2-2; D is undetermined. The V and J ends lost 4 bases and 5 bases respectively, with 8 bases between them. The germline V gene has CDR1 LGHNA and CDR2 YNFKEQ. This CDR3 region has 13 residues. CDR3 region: CASSRDLTGELFF. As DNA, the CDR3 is TGTGCCAGCAGCCGCGACTTAACCGGGGAGCTGTTTTTT.

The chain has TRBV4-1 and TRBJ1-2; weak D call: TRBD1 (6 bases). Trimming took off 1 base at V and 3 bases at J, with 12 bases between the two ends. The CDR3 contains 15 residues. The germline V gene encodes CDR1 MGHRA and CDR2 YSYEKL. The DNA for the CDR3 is TGCGCCAGCAGCCAAGGGGACACGGAGGACTATGGCTACACCTTC. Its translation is CASSQGDTEDYGYTF.

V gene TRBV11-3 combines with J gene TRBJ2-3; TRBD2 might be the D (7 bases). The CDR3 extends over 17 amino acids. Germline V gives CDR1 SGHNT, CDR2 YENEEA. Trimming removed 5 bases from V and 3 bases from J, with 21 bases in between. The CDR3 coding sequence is TGTGCCAGCAGCCCAGGGACCGGGGGGCGCGGGACAGATACGCAGTATTTT. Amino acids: CASSPGTGGRGTDTQYF.